Listed here are 21 T cell receptor beta chains from one sample, sequenced in a study of T cell responses to AZD1222 COVID-19 vaccine. Measured with immunoSEQ multiplex PCR; TCRdb has only the in-frame clones, and not every one. The sample holds about 120,000 clones, approximately 83% seen once. This specimen consisted of peripheral blood, obtained on day 0 of MenACWY control vaccination. Source of these receptors: an adult in good health.

This sequence joins TRBV3-1 (or the pseudogene TRBV3-2) and TRBJ2-1, with no clear D. The germline V gene has CDR1 LGHDT and CDR2 YNNKEL (reference sequence). This CDR3 spans 13 amino acids. V was cut by 4 bases and J by 7 bases, with 11 bases left in between. The CDR3 reads CASSPTSQNEQFF. The CDR3 nucleotides read TGTGCCAGCAGCCCCACCTCCCAGAATGAGCAGTTCTTC.

The V gene is TRBV4-3, the J gene TRBJ2-1, with D perhaps matching TRBD1 (6 bases). Trimming shortened V by 0 bases and J by 6 bases, and 12 bases separated the two germline ends. Germline CDR1 LGHNA, CDR2 YSLEER. The CDR3 contains 15 residues. CDR3 sequence: CASSQDPRGGNEQFF. The CDR3 nucleotides read TGCGCCAGCAGCCAAGATCCCAGGGGCGGCAATGAGCAGTTCTTC.

CDR3 nucleotide sequence: TGCGCCAGCACCCTGGGCTCATGGGGTGGCTACACCTTC. Protein product: CASTLGSWGGYTF. The chain has TRBV10-2 and TRBJ1-2; D gene unclear. Germline values: CDR1 WSHSY, CDR2 SAAADI. The CDR3 is made up of 13 amino acids. V lost 7 bases and J 7 bases, leaving 16 bases between the germline ends.

This clone is a singleton in its sample. This chain joins TRBV7-2 and TRBJ2-3; either TRBD1 or TRBD2 may fit D (5 bases each). Per the germline V gene, CDR1 is SGHTA and CDR2 is FQGNSA. V gave up 6 bases and J gave up 1 base, with 8 bases separating them. The CDR3 loop spans 13 amino acids. The CDR3 is CASRRDGTDTQYF. Here the CDR3 DNA reads TGTGCCAGCAGAAGGGACGGCACAGATACGCAGTATTTT. Drawing the rest from reference TRBV7-2 and TRBJ2-3, the complete variable domain is GAGVSQSPSNKVTEKGKDVELRCDPISGHTALYWYRQSLGQGLEFLIYFQGNSAPDKSGLPSDRFSAERTGGSVSTLTIQRTQQEDSAVYLCASRRDGTDTQYFGPGTRLTVL.

This clone has just a few counts. The CDR3 nucleotides read TGTGCCAGCAGCGTAGCGGCAGGGTCAGGGTCACCCCTCCACTTT. Translation: CASSVAAGSGSPLHF. This sequence joins TRBV9 and TRBJ1-6, with D perhaps TRBD1 (5 bases). The CDR3 is 15 amino acids. V lost 0 bases to trimming and J lost 10 bases, with 14 bases between them. Germline V lookup: CDR1 SGDLS, CDR2 YYNGEE.

A single count supports this clone. This sequence joins TRBV19 and TRBJ1-2; tentative D call: TRBD1 (5 bases). V lost 4 bases to trimming and J lost 8 bases, with 20 bases between them. The V gene's germline CDR1 is LNHDA and CDR2 SQIVND (reference sequence). This CDR3 region has 15 residues. The CDR3 DNA follows: TGTGCCAGTAGTAGCCGCGGGGGGTTTGGGGAAGGCTACACCTTC. It specifies CASSSRGGFGEGYTF.

This clone is a singleton in its sample. This sequence joins TRBV6-5 and TRBJ1-2; D call uncertain. Between the trimmed V and J ends, which lost 2 bases and 0 bases, there was a span of 13 bases. Germline lookup yields CDR1 MNHEY and CDR2 SVGAGI. The CDR3 covers 16 residues. CDR3 protein: CASSYDPRDTNYGYTF. The CDR3, as DNA: TGTGCCAGCAGTTACGATCCCCGAGACACTAACTATGGCTACACCTTC.

Note on this clone: With a much larger clone just one base away, this may be a read error. V gene TRBV28 combines with J gene TRBJ1-1, with 8 nucleotides matching TRBD1. The CDR3 covers 11 residues. From germline, CDR1 is MDHEN and CDR2 SYDVKM. J lost 8 bases, V lost 5 bases, and 1 base had no gene match. CDR3 sequence (DNA): TGTGCCAGCAGTGGGGACAGGGAAGCTTTCTTT. This codes for CASSGDREAFF.

The chain is built from TRBV4-1 and TRBJ1-4, with 8 bases aligning to TRBD1. The V and J ends lost 4 bases and 0 bases, in that order; junction bases with no gene match: 10. Germline-derived CDR1 and CDR2 are MGHRA and YSYEKL. The CDR3 sequence is 18 residues long. The CDR3: CASSLSGQEVATNEKLFF. For the CDR3, the DNA is TGCGCCAGCAGCCTATCGGGACAGGAAGTTGCAACTAATGAAAAACTGTTTTTT.

V gene TRBV2 combines with J gene TRBJ1-2, with D tentatively TRBD1 (5 bases). CDR3 size: 15 residues. V lost 4 bases and J lost 2, with 14 bases in between. Germline CDR1 SNHLY, CDR2 FYNNEI. The CDR3 spells CASSVARDANYGYTF. DNA for the CDR3: TGTGCCAGCAGTGTAGCTCGGGACGCCAACTATGGCTACACCTTC. The full variable domain, in which reference TRBV2 and TRBJ1-2 provide the parts outside the CDR3, is EPEVTQTPSHQVTQMGQEVILRCVPISNHLYFYWYRQILGQKVEFLVSFYNNEISEKSEIFDDQFSVERPDGSNFTLKIRSTKLEDSAMYFCASSVARDANYGYTFGSGTRLTVV.

V and J are TRBV18 and TRBJ2-2, with 7 bases fitting TRBD1. V lost 1 base to trimming and J lost 3 bases; unmatched junction nucleotides: 5. CDR1 is KGHSH, CDR2 LQKENI, per germline. There are 16 residues in the CDR3. The CDR3 here is CASSPRRTGYTGELFF. CDR3 DNA: TGTGCCAGCTCACCACGAAGGACAGGTTACACCGGGGAGCTGTTTTTT.

Only one count was recorded for this clone. V usage is TRBV28 and J usage is TRBJ1-2; 12 bases line up with TRBD1. V gave up 3 bases and J gave up 4 bases; unmatched junction bases: 6. The CDR3 sequence is 16 residues long. Germline CDR1 MDHEN, CDR2 SYDVKM. CDR3 region: CASSFGTGGAFYGYTF. The CDR3 coding sequence is TGTGCCAGCAGTTTCGGGACAGGGGGCGCGTTCTATGGCTACACCTTC.

The V gene is TRBV6-5, the J gene TRBJ2-6; maybe TRBD1 (6 bases). The CDR3 spans 15 residues. CDR1 and CDR2 (germline): MNHEY, SVGAGI. Trimming removed 7 bases from V and 0 bases from J, with 10 bases in between. The CDR3 DNA reads TGTGCCAGCACTGCACAGGGCTCTGGGGCCAACGTCCTGACTTTC. Translating it yields CASTAQGSGANVLTF.

The gene calls are TRBV5-1 and TRBJ1-6; D is unclear. This CDR3 has 12 amino acids. Germline V gene data show CDR1 as SGHRS and CDR2 as YFSETQ. V gave up 5 bases and J gave up 5 bases, with 5 bases separating them. The CDR3 here is CASSLDNSPLHF. The CDR3 nucleotides are TGCGCCAGCAGTTTAGATAATTCACCCCTCCACTTT.

This clone was counted between two and nine times. This chain uses TRBV6-2 or TRBV6-3 with TRBJ1-6; D is possibly TRBD1 (5 bases). In germline, CDR1 is MNHEY, CDR2 SVGEGT. The CDR3 extends over 16 amino acids. V lost 2 bases and J lost 9, with 17 bases in between. The CDR3 bases are TGTGCCAGCAGTTACCGGATCCAGGCAGGGCCTTCACCCCTCCACTTT. Translation: CASSYRIQAGPSPLHF.

This sequence joins TRBV18 and TRBJ1-2, with TRBD1 as a possible D gene (6 bases). Trimming removed 6 bases from V and 2 bases from J, with 16 bases in between. Looked up from germline, CDR1 is KGHSH and CDR2 is LQKENI. The CDR3 spans 15 residues. CDR3 nucleotide sequence: TGTGCCAGCTCCGAACTACAGGGCCCCAACTATGGCTACACCTTC. Amino acid sequence: CASSELQGPNYGYTF.

V is TRBV18 and J is TRBJ1-2; no clear D gene. The CDR3 spans 13 residues. V shed 0 bases and J shed 4 bases, with 6 bases lying between them. The V gene's germline CDR1 is KGHSH and CDR2 LQKENI. The DNA for the CDR3 is TGTGCCAGCTCACCACCAGGCGCCTATGGCTACACCTTC. Encoded protein: CASSPPGAYGYTF. Variable domain in full (rest from reference TRBV18 and TRBJ1-2): NAGVMQNPRHLVRRRGQEARLRCSPMKGHSHVYWYRQLPEEGLKFMVYLQKENIIDESGMPKERFSAEFPKEGPSILRIQQVVRGDSAAYFCASSPPGAYGYTFGSGTRLTVV.

The V and J genes are TRBV4-3 and TRBJ2-2, with D perhaps matching TRBD2 (6 bases). The length of the CDR3 is 16 residues. The germline gives CDR1 LGHNA, CDR2 YSLEER. V was shortened by 3 bases and J by 4 bases, with 15 bases between the two germline ends. CDR3 loop: CASSHLTGLSTGELFF. Written as DNA, the CDR3 is TGCGCCAGCAGCCATTTGACGGGACTCAGCACCGGGGAGCTGTTTTTT.

The V call is TRBV4-3, the J call TRBJ2-5; 9 bases map to TRBD2. The V gene's germline CDR1 is LGHNA and CDR2 YSLEER. V lost 0 bases and J lost 4; bases outside the gene matches: 12. The CDR3 length is 18 residues. CDR3 residues: CASSQDAGGYNLSETQYF. CDR3 DNA: TGCGCCAGCAGCCAAGACGCGGGGGGGTATAATTTATCAGAGACCCAGTACTTC.

A remark on this clone: This sample also contains other DNA sequences that code for the same CDR3. This chain joins TRBV3-1 (or the pseudogene TRBV3-2) and TRBJ2-3; no clear D. The CDR3 is made up of 12 amino acids. V lost 2 bases and J 4 bases, leaving 4 bases between the germline ends. Germline V gene lookup returns CDR1 LGHDT and CDR2 YNNKEL (reference sequence). CDR3 loop: CASSQLPDTQYF. The CDR3 bases are TGTGCCAGCAGCCAACTGCCAGATACGCAGTATTTT.

This clone was observed a single time. The chain carries TRBV6-6 and TRBJ1-5, with D uncertain. The ends were cut back, 5 bases at V and 1 base at J, with 12 bases in the middle. Germline CDR1 MNHNY, CDR2 SVGAGI (reference sequence). This CDR3 is built from 15 residues. The CDR3 here is CASSNAEGSNQPQHF. CDR3 nucleotide sequence: TGTGCCAGCAGTAATGCCGAAGGAAGCAATCAGCCCCAGCATTTT.